A selection of T cell receptor beta chains follows, all from one sample in a study of blood T cell repertoires in COVID-19. The protocol was immunoSEQ multiplex PCR, while the TCRdb copy is restricted to in-frame clones and leaves out a portion. The repertoire holds fewer than 500,000 clones, more than 75% seen once, with 1% to 1.5% in the top ten. Sequenced: PBMCs or T cells enriched from blood (not recorded which). Source of these receptors: a man younger than 45 who had recovered from COVID-19. CDR3s include the opening cysteine and the closing phenylalanine or tryptophan. The D gene is left open where the match is weak. Only some rows state a clone size, as once, few, many or a class for expanded clones.

length,V,size,D,J,CDR3,DNA
13,TRBV7-2,-,-,TRBJ2-1,CASSFDYNNEQFF,TGTGCCAGCAGCTTTGACTACAACAATGAGCAGTTCTTC
12,TRBV30,-,-,TRBJ1-2,CAWNLDYYGYTF,TGTGCCTGGAACCTAGATTACTATGGCTACACCTTC
15,TRBV4-1,-,-,TRBJ2-5,CASSQDRQGGETQYF,TGCGCCAGCAGCCAAGATAGGCAGGGAGGCGAGACCCAGTACTTC
13,TRBV30,-,-,TRBJ1-2,CAWSVHRWGGYTF,TGTGCCTGGAGTGTACACAGGTGGGGTGGCTACACCTTC
12,TRBV5-4,-,-,TRBJ1-1,CASSFGPTEAFF,TGTGCCAGCAGCTTTGGCCCCACTGAAGCTTTCTTT
13,TRBV18,-,TRBD1,TRBJ1-2,CASSTGGANGYTF,TGTGCCAGCTCAACAGGGGGCGCGAATGGCTACACCTTC
15,TRBV2,-,TRBD1,TRBJ1-5,CASSVETGVNQPQHF,TGTGCCAGCAGTGTGGAGACAGGGGTCAATCAGCCCCAGCATTTT
14,TRBV19,-,-,TRBJ1-5,CASSWGTYNQPQHF,TGTGCCAGTAGTTGGGGCACCTACAATCAGCCCCAGCATTTT
17,TRBV5-6,-,TRBD1,TRBJ1-6,CASSLFDRGSGGSPLHF,TGTGCCAGCAGCTTGTTTGACAGGGGTAGTGGTGGTTCACCCCTCCACTTT
12,TRBV30,few,-,TRBJ1-1,CAWSVPGVRAFF,TGTGCCTGGAGTGTACCGGGGGTCAGGGCTTTCTTT
17,TRBV9,-,TRBD2,TRBJ2-3,CASSEGSASGGAHTQYF,TGTGCCAGCAGCGAGGGGTCGGCTAGCGGGGGGGCTCATACGCAGTATTTT
14,TRBV18,-,-,TRBJ1-6,CASSRAGYDSPLHF,TGTGCCAGCTCACGCGCGGGTTACGATTCACCCCTCCACTTT
15,TRBV6-1,-,-,TRBJ1-5,CASSEARQGSQPQHF,TGTGCCAGCAGTGAAGCTAGGCAGGGAAGCCAGCCCCAGCATTTT
12,TRBV19,-,TRBD2,TRBJ2-1,CASSMRENEQFF,TGTGCCAGTAGTATGCGGGAGAATGAGCAGTTCTTC
13,TRBV12-3/TRBV12-4,-,-,TRBJ1-6,CASSSYPNSPLHF,TGTGCCAGCAGTTCCTATCCAAATTCACCCCTCCACTTT
15,TRBV7-9,once,TRBD1,TRBJ1-3,CASSLDRGSGNTIYF,TGTGCCAGCAGCTTGGACAGGGGCTCTGGAAACACCATATATTTT
13,TRBV5-6,once,-,TRBJ2-7,CASSFADSYEQYF,TGTGCCAGCAGCTTTGCGGATTCCTACGAGCAGTACTTC
13,TRBV4-1,-,-,TRBJ1-5,CASSRVIHQPQHF,TGCGCCAGCAGCCGAGTAATCCATCAGCCCCAGCATTTT